Below, one T cell receptor beta chain is given with its context. As originally analysed: The assay estimated nucleated cells by amplifying reference gene primers. Sequencing was performed with immunoSEQ multiplex PCR; in TCRdb, only in-frame clones are kept and a portion is missing. For V, J and clone size, that table is used; D and trimming come from the DNA. The repertoire holds under 200,000 clones, 80% to 85% seen once, with more than 5% in the top ten. This entry is derived from a study of blood T cell repertoires in COVID-19. The wider study: The United States, Italy and Spain supplied acute and convalescent COVID-19 samples. Sources were T cells, B-cell-depleted T cells, or PBMCs; the material itself was cDNA or gDNA.

Sequenced: peripheral blood. The sequence derives from a woman in her thirties with acute or convalescent COVID-19.

The CDR3 DNA sequence: TGTGCCAGCAGCGCGGGACTCAGTGGCTACACCTTC. Protein product: CASSAGLSGYTF. The V gene is TRBV13, the J gene TRBJ1-2; perhaps TRBD1 as D (5 bases). Germline V gene sequence: CDR1 PRHDT, CDR2 FYEKMQ (reference sequence). The CDR3 has 12 residues. Trimming left V 5 bases short and J 7 bases short, with 11 bases between.